The entry below describes one T cell receptor beta chain. Its antigen is still unknown. Generated by immunoSEQ multiplex PCR, the TCRdb table keeps only in-frame clones and is missing some. The repertoire has approximately 140,000 clones, about 91% of them found once; the top ten carry approximately 2%. The data were taken from a study of T cell responses to AZD1222 COVID-19 vaccine. Findings and limits, study-wide: Females outnumbered males among donors, who were mostly white British; clonal diversity was possibly underestimated. Sampled repertoires all dated from after the peak T cell response.

CDR1 is MNHEY, CDR2 SVGAGI, per germline. This CDR3 contains 15 residues. The V gene end was trimmed by 6 bases and the J gene end by 5 bases; junction bases not matched to a gene: 7. The chain has TRBV6-5 and TRBJ2-2; 9 positions match TRBD1. Here the sequenced sample was peripheral blood, taken 28 days after the second AZD1222 dose. The sequence was collected from an adult who received the AZD1222 COVID-19 vaccine. The CDR3 DNA sequence: TGTGCCAGCAGCCCGGGACAGGGTTGGACCGGGGAGCTGTTTTTT. The encoded protein is CASSPGQGWTGELFF.